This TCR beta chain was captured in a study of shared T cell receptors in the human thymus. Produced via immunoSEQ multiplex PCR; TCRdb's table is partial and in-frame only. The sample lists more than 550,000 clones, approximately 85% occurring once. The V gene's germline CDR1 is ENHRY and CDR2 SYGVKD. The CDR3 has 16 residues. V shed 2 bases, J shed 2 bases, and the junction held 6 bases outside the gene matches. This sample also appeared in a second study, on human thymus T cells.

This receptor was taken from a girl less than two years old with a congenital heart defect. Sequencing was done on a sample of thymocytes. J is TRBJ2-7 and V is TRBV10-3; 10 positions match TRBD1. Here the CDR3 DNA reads TGTGCCATCAGTGAGACCATCGGACAGGGGGCCTACGAGCAGTACTTC. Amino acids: CAISETIGQGAYEQYF.